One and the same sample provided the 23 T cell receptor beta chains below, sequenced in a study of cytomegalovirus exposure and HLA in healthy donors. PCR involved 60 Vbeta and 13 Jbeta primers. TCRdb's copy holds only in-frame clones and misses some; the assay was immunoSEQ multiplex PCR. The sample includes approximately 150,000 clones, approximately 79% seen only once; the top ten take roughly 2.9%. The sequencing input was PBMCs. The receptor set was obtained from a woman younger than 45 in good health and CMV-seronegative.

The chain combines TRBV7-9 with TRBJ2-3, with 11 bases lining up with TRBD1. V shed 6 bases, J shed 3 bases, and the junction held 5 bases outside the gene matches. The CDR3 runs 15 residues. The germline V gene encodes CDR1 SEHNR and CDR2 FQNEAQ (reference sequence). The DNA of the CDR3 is TGTGCCAGCAGGGCCCGGGACAGGGGGACAGATACGCAGTATTTT. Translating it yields CASRARDRGTDTQYF.

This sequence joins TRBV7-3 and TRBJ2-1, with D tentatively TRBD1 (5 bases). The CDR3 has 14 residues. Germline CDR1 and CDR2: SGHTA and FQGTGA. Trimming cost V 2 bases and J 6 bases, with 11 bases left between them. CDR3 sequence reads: CASSLSAGRNEQFF. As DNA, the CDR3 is TGTGCCAGCAGCTTATCCGCAGGGCGCAATGAGCAGTTCTTC. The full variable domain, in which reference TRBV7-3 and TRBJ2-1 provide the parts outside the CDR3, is GAGVSQTPSNKVTEKGKYVELRCDPISGHTALYWYRQSLGQGPEFLIYFQGTGAADDSGLPNDRFFAVRPEGSVSTLKIQRTERGDSAVYLCASSLSAGRNEQFFGPGTRLTVL.

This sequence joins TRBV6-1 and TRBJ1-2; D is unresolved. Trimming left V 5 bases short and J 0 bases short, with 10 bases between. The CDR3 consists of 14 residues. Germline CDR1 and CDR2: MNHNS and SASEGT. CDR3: CASSPRGANYGYTF. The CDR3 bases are TGTGCCAGCAGTCCTCGCGGAGCTAACTATGGCTACACCTTC.

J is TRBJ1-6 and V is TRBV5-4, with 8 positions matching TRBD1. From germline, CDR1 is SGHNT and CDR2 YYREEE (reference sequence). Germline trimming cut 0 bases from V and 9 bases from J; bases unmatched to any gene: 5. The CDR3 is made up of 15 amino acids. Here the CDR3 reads CASSLVQGARSPLHF. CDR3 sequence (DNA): TGTGCCAGCAGCTTGGTTCAGGGGGCGCGTTCACCCCTCCACTTT.

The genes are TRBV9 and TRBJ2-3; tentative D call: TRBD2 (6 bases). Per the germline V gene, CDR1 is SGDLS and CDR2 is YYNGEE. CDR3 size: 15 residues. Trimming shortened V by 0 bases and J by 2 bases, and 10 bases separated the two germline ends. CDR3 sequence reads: CASSVGGVLTDTQYF. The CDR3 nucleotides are TGTGCCAGCAGCGTAGGGGGGGTTCTCACAGATACGCAGTATTTT.

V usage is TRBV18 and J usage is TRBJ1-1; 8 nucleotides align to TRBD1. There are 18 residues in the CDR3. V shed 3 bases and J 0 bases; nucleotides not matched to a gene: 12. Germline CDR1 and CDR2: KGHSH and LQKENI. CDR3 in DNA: TGTGCCAGCTCACCTCGACAGGGGAGGATTGGGTTGAACACTGAAGCTTTCTTT. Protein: CASSPRQGRIGLNTEAFF.

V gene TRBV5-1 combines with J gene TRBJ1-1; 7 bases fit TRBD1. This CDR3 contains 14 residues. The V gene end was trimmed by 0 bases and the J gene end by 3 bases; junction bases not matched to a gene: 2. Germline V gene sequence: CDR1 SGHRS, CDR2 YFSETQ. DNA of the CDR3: TGCGCCAGCAGCTTGGTCCAGGGGGACACTGAAGCTTTCTTT. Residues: CASSLVQGDTEAFF.

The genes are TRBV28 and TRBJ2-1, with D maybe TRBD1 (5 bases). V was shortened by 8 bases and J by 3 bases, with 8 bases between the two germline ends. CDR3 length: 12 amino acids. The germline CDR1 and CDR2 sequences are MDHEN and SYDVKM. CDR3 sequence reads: CASWTNYNEQFF. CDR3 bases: TGTGCCAGCTGGACAAACTACAATGAGCAGTTCTTC.

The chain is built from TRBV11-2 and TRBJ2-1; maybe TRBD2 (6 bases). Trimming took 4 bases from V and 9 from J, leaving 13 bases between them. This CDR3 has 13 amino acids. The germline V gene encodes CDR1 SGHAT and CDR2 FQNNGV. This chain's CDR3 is CASSSPTRFEQFF. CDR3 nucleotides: TGTGCCAGCAGCTCACCGACTAGGTTTGAGCAGTTCTTC.

CDR3 amino acids: CASSFRDRGGGYTF. The CDR3 DNA follows: TGTGCCAGCAGTTTCCGCGACAGGGGTGGTGGCTACACCTTC. J is TRBJ1-2 and V is TRBV27; TRBD1 agrees at 8 bases. CDR1 is MNHEY and CDR2 is SMNVEV in the germline V gene (reference sequence). The J segment lost 7 bases and the V segment lost 3 bases, leaving 7 bases of the junction unmatched. The CDR3 is made up of 14 amino acids.

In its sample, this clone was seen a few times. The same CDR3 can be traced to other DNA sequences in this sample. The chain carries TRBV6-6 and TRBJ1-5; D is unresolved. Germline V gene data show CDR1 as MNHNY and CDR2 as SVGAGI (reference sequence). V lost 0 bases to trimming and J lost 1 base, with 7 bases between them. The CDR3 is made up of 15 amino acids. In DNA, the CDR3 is TGTGCCAGCAGTTACTCGAGAGGGAGCAATCAGCCCCAGCATTTT. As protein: CASSYSRGSNQPQHF.

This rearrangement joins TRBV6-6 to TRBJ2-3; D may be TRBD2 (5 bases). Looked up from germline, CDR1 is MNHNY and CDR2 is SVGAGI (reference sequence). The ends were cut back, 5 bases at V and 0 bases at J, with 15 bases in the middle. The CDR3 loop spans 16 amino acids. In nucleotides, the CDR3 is TGTGCCAGCAGTACCGTCTTCAAGCGGAGCACAGATACGCAGTATTTT. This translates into CASSTVFKRSTDTQYF.

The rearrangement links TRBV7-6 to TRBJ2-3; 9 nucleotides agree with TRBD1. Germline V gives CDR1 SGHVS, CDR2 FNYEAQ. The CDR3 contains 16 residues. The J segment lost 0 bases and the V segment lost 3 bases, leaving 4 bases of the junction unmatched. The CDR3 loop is CASSFGGQGSTDTQYF. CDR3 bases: TGTGCCAGCAGCTTTGGAGGACAGGGGAGCACAGATACGCAGTATTTT.

CDR3 amino acids: CASSAYTGGILLPWGYTF. CDR3 DNA sequence: TGTGCCAGCAGTGCGTACACAGGGGGCATCTTACTACCGTGGGGCTACACCTTC. This rearrangement joins TRBV28 to TRBJ1-2; TRBD1 matches 9 bases. The V segment lost 5 bases and the J segment 8 bases; nucleotides outside the gene matches: 21. Germline-derived CDR1 and CDR2 are MDHEN and SYDVKM. The CDR3 length is 18 residues.

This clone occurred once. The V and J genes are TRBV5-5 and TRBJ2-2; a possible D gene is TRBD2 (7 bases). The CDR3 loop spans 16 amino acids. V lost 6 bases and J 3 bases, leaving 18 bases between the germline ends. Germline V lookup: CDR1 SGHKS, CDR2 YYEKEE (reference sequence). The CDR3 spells CASIGTAGADTGELFF. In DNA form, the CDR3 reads TGTGCCAGCATCGGGACGGCGGGGGCCGACACCGGGGAGCTGTTTTTT.

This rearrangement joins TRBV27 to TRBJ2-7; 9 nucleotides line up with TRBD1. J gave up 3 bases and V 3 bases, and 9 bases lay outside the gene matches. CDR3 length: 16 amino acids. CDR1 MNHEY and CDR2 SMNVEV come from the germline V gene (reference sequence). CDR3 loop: CASSFSGQGGHYEQYF. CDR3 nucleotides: TGTGCCAGCAGTTTCTCGGGACAGGGCGGACACTACGAGCAGTACTTC.

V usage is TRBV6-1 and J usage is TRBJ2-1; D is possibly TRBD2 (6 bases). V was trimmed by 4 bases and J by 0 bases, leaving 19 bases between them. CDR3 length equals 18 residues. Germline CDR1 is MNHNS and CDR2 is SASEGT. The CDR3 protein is CASSAISSAPSSYNEQFF. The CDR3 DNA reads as TGTGCCAGCAGTGCGATATCTAGCGCCCCTAGCTCCTACAATGAGCAGTTCTTC.

This CDR3 reads CASSQVSRTGTQYF. The CDR3 bases are TGTGCCAGCAGCCAAGTATCTCGGACAGGGACCCAGTACTTC. The chain uses TRBV14 and TRBJ2-5, with 7 bases lining up with TRBD1. From germline, CDR1 is SGHDN and CDR2 FVKESK. This CDR3 comprises 14 residues. V dropped 1 base and J dropped 7; count of bases not matched to a gene: 6.

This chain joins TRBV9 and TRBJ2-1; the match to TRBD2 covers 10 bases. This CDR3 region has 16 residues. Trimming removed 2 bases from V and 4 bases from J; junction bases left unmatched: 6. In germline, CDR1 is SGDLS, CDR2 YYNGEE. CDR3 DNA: TGTGCCAGCAGCGTTGTCCCTAGCGGGAGTTACAATGAGCAGTTCTTC. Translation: CASSVVPSGSYNEQFF.

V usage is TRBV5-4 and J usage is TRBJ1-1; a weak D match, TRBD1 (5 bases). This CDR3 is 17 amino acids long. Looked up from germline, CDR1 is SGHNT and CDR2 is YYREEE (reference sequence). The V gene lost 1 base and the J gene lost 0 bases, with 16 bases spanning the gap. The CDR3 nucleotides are TGTGCCAGCAGCTTGAGACGAACAGGTACCCTGAACACTGAAGCTTTCTTT. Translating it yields CASSLRRTGTLNTEAFF.

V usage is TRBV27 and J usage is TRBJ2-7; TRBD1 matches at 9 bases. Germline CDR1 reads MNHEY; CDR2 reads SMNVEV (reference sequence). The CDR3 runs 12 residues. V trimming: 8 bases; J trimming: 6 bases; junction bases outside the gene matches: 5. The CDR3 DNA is TGTGCCAGCGGACAGGGGTCTGGCGAGCAGTACTTC. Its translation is CASGQGSGEQYF.

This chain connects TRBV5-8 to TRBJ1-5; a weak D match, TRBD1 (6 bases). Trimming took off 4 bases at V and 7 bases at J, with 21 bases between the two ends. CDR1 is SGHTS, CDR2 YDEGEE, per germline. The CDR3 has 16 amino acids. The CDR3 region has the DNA TGTGCCAGCAGCGCAGGGACATCCTGGGGGAACCAGCCCCAGCATTTT. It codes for CASSAGTSWGNQPQHF.

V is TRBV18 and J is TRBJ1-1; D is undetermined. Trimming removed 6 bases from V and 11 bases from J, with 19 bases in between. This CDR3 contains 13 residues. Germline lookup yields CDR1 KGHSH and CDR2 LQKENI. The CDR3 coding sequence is TGTGCCAGCTCCACACAATTCCCGATGGAGGCTTTCTTT. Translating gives CASSTQFPMEAFF.